This entry describes one T cell receptor beta chain. The target of this receptor is not known. No base quality information exists; no much larger clone differs at one position. TCRbeta CDR3 regions were amplified from genomic DNA using the immunoSEQ Assay, a bias-controlled multiplex PCR. As for how the authors treated the data: Within the assay, amplification of reference gene primers was used to estimate how many nucleated cells each sample contained. To quantify the absolute abundance of each unique TCRbeta CDR3 rearrangement, sequence reads were collapsed and filtered. For each sample, productive Simpson clonality was calculated by taking the square root of Simpson's diversity index across productive rearrangements. The table comes from immuneACCESS by way of TCRdb, which keeps in-frame sequences with V and J called. Part of the clones is missing from these tables; in studies checked, under half for an unresolved V gene and the rest for unknown reasons. V and J calls and clone size come straight from that table; D and trimming were deduced from the DNA. A total of 220,000 or so clones appear in this sample, about four fifths of them only once. In total, the top ten clones hold about 1.3% of the sample.

This record belongs to a study of blood T cell repertoires in COVID-19 (dated by TCRdb to the early 2020s). With respect to the entire study: Samples from collaborators originated in the United States, Italy and Spain and spanned both the acute and convalescent phases of COVID-19. The material from the prospective study consisted of cDNA or gDNA derived from T cells, B-cell-depleted T cells, or PBMCs. Deeply sampled blood TCRbeta repertoires from subjects exposed to, actively infected with, or recovered from COVID-19 were included in the dataset. The repertoires were made available in a free public database intended to serve as a resource for research on the immune response to SARS-CoV-2. The samples were drawn from the first 160 participants of the ongoing ImmuneRACE study and from 1,254 subjects provided by 6 global collaborators. Sample metadata almost always included a de-identified subject ID, COVID-19 status, age in years and sex. HLA class I and class II types, where available, came from metadata supplied by the sample provider rather than from assay-based typing. Paper-wide results and their limitations: How much clinical and demographic metadata was included differed by source and by participant, and the metadata was provided uncurated.

Enrolling through a virtual design, the prospective study's participants ranged in age from about 18 to 89 years and lived across some 23 United States geographic areas. In the prospective study, cohorts were assigned on the basis of participant-reported clinical history obtained from a screening survey and a study questionnaire. Each participant in the prospective study had whole blood, serum and a nasopharyngeal or oropharyngeal swab collected by mobile phlebotomists. Participants in the prospective study had the option to provide additional blood draws and questionnaires over a roughly 2-month period. Blood samples from the prospective study were shipped frozen or at room temperature prior to DNA extraction. The sequenced material came from PBMCs or T cells enriched from blood (not recorded which). This clonotype was sampled from a woman aged 40 to 50 with acute COVID-19.

The DNA sequence is as follows: TGTGCCAGCAGCCCCAACGGGGGGAGGGAGACCCAGTACTTC. Translation gives CASSPNGGRETQYF. The rearrangement combines TRBV3-1 (or the pseudogene TRBV3-2) with TRBJ2-5, with 7 central nucleotides matching TRBD2. The CDR3 covers 14 residues, taking in both the cysteine and the phenylalanine. Left in the record is the CDR3 DNA by itself, 42 bases read in frame from the first base. Here V drops 4 bases and J drops 5 bases, and the junction holds 7 bases not matched to any gene. CDR1 and CDR2, per the germline V gene (reference sequence), are LGHDT and YNNKEL.